Listed below are T cell receptor beta chains from one sample, sequenced in a study of T cell responses to AZD1222 COVID-19 vaccine. TCRdb's copy holds only in-frame clones and misses some; the assay was immunoSEQ multiplex PCR. The sample comprises roughly 200,000 clones, about 93% of which are singletons, and 1% rests with the top ten. The input for sequencing was peripheral blood, taken on day 0 of MenACWY control vaccination. Receptors were obtained from an adult in good health. Each CDR3 is given with its conserved first and last residue. The order of the fields is J gene, V gene, D gene, clone size, CDR3 DNA, CDR3 protein. A D gene is named only where the DNA matches it firmly. Clone size is stated in some rows and not others, as once, few, many or a class when expanded.

>TRBJ1-5|TRBV19|.|once
TGTGCCAGTAGTAGCTCGGGGACTAGCAATCAGCCCCAGCATTTT
CASSSSGTSNQPQHF
>TRBJ2-2|TRBV9|.|.
TGTGCCAGCAGCGTAGTCTCTACCGGGGAGCTGTTTTTT
CASSVVSTGELFF
>TRBJ1-1|TRBV18|.|.
TGTGCCAGCTCATCCTCGAGCATGAACACTGAAGCTTTCTTT
CASSSSSMNTEAFF
>TRBJ1-5|TRBV5-6|.|.
TGTGCCAGCAGCTACTCATGGGTGGTGGGGCCCCAGCATTTT
CASSYSWVVGPQHF
>TRBJ2-7|TRBV1|.|.
TGCACCAGCAGCCGACGACACTTATACGAGCAGTACTTC
CTSSRRHLYEQYF
>TRBJ1-1|TRBV2|.|.
TGTGCCAGCAGAACATCGCGCCCCACCCCGCCTGAAGCTTTCTTT
CASRTSRPTPPEAFF
>TRBJ1-4|TRBV9|.|once
TGTGCCAGCAGCTCCGGGGGCGGGGATGAAAAACTGTTTTTT
CASSSGGGDEKLFF
>TRBJ1-3|TRBV11-2|.|.
TGTGCCAGCAGTACAGGGCCTGGAAACACCATATATTTT
CASSTGPGNTIYF
>TRBJ2-1|TRBV27|.|.
TGTGCCAGCAGTACGTTGGGGCTCAACAATGAGCAGTTCTTC
CASSTLGLNNEQFF
>TRBJ1-3|TRBV30|.|.
TGTGCCTGGAGTGGGGGATCTGGAAACACCATATATTTT
CAWSGGSGNTIYF
>TRBJ1-6|TRBV5-4|TRBD1|.
TGTGCCAGCAGCCCAGGGGGCTCAGATTCACCCCTCCACTTT
CASSPGGSDSPLHF
>TRBJ1-2|TRBV7-8|.|few
TGTGCCAGCAGCTTTGGGGGTGTCCCTGGCTACACCTTC
CASSFGGVPGYTF
>TRBJ1-4|TRBV2|TRBD1|once
TGTGCCAGCAGTCTCCGGACAGGGCGCTATGAAAAACTGTTTTTT
CASSLRTGRYEKLFF
>TRBJ1-2|TRBV19|.|.
TGTGCCAGTACTTCGCACAACAACTATGGCTACACCTTC
CASTSHNNYGYTF
>TRBJ2-6|TRBV5-5|.|.
TGTGCCAGCAGCTTGACTGACTCTGGGGCCAACGTCCTGACTTTC
CASSLTDSGANVLTF
>TRBJ2-1|TRBV3-1/TRBV3-2|.|.
TGTGCCAGCAGCCATGCCTGGTCCAGCCTTAATGAGCAGTTCTTC
CASSHAWSSLNEQFF
>TRBJ2-2|TRBV2|.|.
TGTGCCAGCAGTGTGGGGGGTCTTGGTTTCGGCGGGGAGCTGTTTTTT
CASSVGGLGFGGELFF
>TRBJ1-4|TRBV18|.|.
TGTGCCAGCTCCCCAGGAATTACTAATGAAAAACTGTTTTTT
CASSPGITNEKLFF
>TRBJ1-2|TRBV3-1/TRBV3-2|.|.
TGTGCCAGCAGCCAAGGCGTCGGGGGAAACTATGGCTACACCTTC
CASSQGVGGNYGYTF
>TRBJ2-3|TRBV14|.|.
TGTGCCAGCAGCCAACTTGCTACGCAGTATTTT
CASSQLATQYF
>TRBJ2-1|TRBV3-1/TRBV3-2|.|.
TGTGCCAGCGGGACTCCCTACAATGAGCAGTTCTTC
CASGTPYNEQFF
>TRBJ1-1|TRBV28|.|.
TGTGCCAGCAGTTTAAGCGGTCGGCGCACTGAAGCTTTCTTT
CASSLSGRRTEAFF
>TRBJ1-3|TRBV30|.|.
TGTGCCTGGAGTGTAGAAGCGGGCACTGGAAACACCATATATTTT
CAWSVEAGTGNTIYF
>TRBJ1-5|TRBV5-6|TRBD1|.
TGTGCCAGCAGCGTCGGACAGGTCGTTGGGCCCCAGCATTTT
CASSVGQVVGPQHF
>TRBJ1-2|TRBV21-1|.|.
TGTGCCAGCAGCAAAAGGGGGCAGGGTTGTGGCTACACCTTC
CASSKRGQGCGYTF
>TRBJ2-3|TRBV7-2|.|.
TGTGCCAGCAGCCCCGCTTTCGGACGGATACTCACAGATACGCAGTATTTT
CASSPAFGRILTDTQYF
>TRBJ1-2|TRBV6-5|TRBD1|once
TGTGCCAGCGTCCCTTACAGGGGGATTTATGGCTACACCTTC
CASVPYRGIYGYTF
>TRBJ1-5|TRBV10-3|.|.
TGTGCCATCAGTGAGTCCGGTGGACGATCAGGCAATCAGCCCCAGCATTTT
CAISESGGRSGNQPQHF
>TRBJ1-1|TRBV5-1|.|.
TGCGCCAGCAGCCCGGGGGCTTCGAACACTGAAGCTTTCTTT
CASSPGASNTEAFF
>TRBJ2-2|TRBV30|.|.
TGTGCCTGGAGTGTACTACCAGGGACCAACACCGGGGAGCTGTTTTTT
CAWSVLPGTNTGELFF
>TRBJ1-3|TRBV28|TRBD1|.
TGTGCCAGCAGTCAGGGGGTAGGTGGAAACACCATATATTTT
CASSQGVGGNTIYF
>TRBJ1-5|TRBV28|.|.
TGTGCCAGCAGTCCCTCGACGGTCGCATATAGCAATCAGCCCCAGCATTTT
CASSPSTVAYSNQPQHF
>TRBJ1-5|TRBV27|.|.
TGTGCCAGCAGGGGCCAGGGTCTGTTGGGCAATCAGCCCCAGCATTTT
CASRGQGLLGNQPQHF
>TRBJ2-6|TRBV28|.|.
TGTGCCAGCCGGACAGCTGGGGCCAACGTCCTGACTTTC
CASRTAGANVLTF
>TRBJ1-1|TRBV30|.|once
TGTGCCTGGATTGCCGCGAACACTGAAGCTTTCTTT
CAWIAANTEAFF
>TRBJ2-1|TRBV5-1|TRBD1|.
TGCGCCAGCAGCTTGTCAGGGACAGGGGCTGGTGAGCAGTTCTTC
CASSLSGTGAGEQFF
>TRBJ1-5|TRBV19|TRBD1|.
TGTGCCAGTAGCCGCGGGACAGTAACGTCGAGCAGCAATCAGCCCCAGCATTTT
CASSRGTVTSSSNQPQHF
>TRBJ1-5|TRBV6-5|TRBD1|.
TGTGCCAGCGCAGGGGGCGGAGGGCCCCAGCATTTT
CASAGGGGPQHF
>TRBJ1-4|TRBV4-1|.|.
TGCGCCAGCAGCCAAGATCGAGGGGCCTTGACTAATGAAAAACTGTTTTTT
CASSQDRGALTNEKLFF
>TRBJ1-4|TRBV7-9|TRBD1|.
TGTGCCAGCAGTACCGGGACAGGACGAGAAAAACTGTTTTTT
CASSTGTGREKLFF
>TRBJ1-1|TRBV7-9|.|.
TGTGCCAGCAGCCCCGCTACTACAGGGAACACTGAAGCTTTCTTT
CASSPATTGNTEAFF
>TRBJ2-3|TRBV5-6|.|.
TGTGCCAGCAGCTCCTTCCCGGGACTCCCACGAGGAGATACGCAGTATTTT
CASSSFPGLPRGDTQYF
>TRBJ1-5|TRBV21-1|.|.
TGTGCCAGCATCTTCCCACCAGGGGGCAGCAATCAGCCCCAGCATTTT
CASIFPPGGSNQPQHF
>TRBJ2-2|TRBV6-6|TRBD1|.
TGTGCCAGCACTACAGGGGGAGCGAACACCGGGGAGCTGTTTTTT
CASTTGGANTGELFF
>TRBJ1-3|TRBV18|.|.
TGTGCCAGCTCACCAGGGGGCGTCTCTGGAAACACCATATATTTT
CASSPGGVSGNTIYF
>TRBJ1-2|TRBV24-1|.|.
TGTGCCACCCAGGACGAAGCTAACTATGGCTACACCTTC
CATQDEANYGYTF
>TRBJ2-7|TRBV7-7|.|.
TGTGCTAGCAGCTTAGCGCTAGAGCAGTACTTC
CASSLALEQYF
>TRBJ1-1|TRBV10-3|.|.
TGTGCCATTTCCATGGGCACTGAAGCTTTCTTT
CAISMGTEAFF
>TRBJ1-5|TRBV6-5|TRBD1|.
TGTGCCAGCAGTCAAACAGGGGTCAATCAGCCCCAGCATTTT
CASSQTGVNQPQHF
>TRBJ1-4|TRBV6-5|.|.
TGTGCCAGCAGTCATCAGGGGTCCTCTAATGAAAAACTGTTTTTT
CASSHQGSSNEKLFF
>TRBJ1-1|TRBV4-3|.|.
TGCGCCAGCAGCCAGACTGGAAGGGGGAGAACTGGCACTGAAGCTTTCTTT
CASSQTGRGRTGTEAFF
>TRBJ2-4|TRBV12-3/TRBV12-4|.|.
TGTGCCAGCAGTCGAAAGGGGGGAAACATTCAGTACTTC
CASSRKGGNIQYF
>TRBJ2-2|TRBV5-1|TRBD2|.
TGCGCCAGCGCCCAGTGGGGGGGAAACACCGGGGAGCTGTTTTTT
CASAQWGGNTGELFF
>TRBJ1-6|TRBV27|TRBD1|.
TGTGCCAGCAGTCCTCAGGGGGGAGATTGGTCACCCCTCCACTTT
CASSPQGGDWSPLHF
>TRBJ1-1|TRBV27|.|.
TGTGCCAGCGCAGAGGGGGTACGAGGTGAAGCTTTCTTT
CASAEGVRGEAFF
>TRBJ1-1|TRBV5-1|TRBD1|.
TGCGCCAGCAGCCCACGGACAGGGGGCGTAACCACTGAAGCTTTCTTT
CASSPRTGGVTTEAFF
>TRBJ1-1|TRBV28|TRBD1|once
TGTGCCAGCATATCTCCCAGGGGGATGAACACTGAAGCTTTCTTT
CASISPRGMNTEAFF
>TRBJ2-3|TRBV5-4|TRBD1|.
TGTGCCAGCAGTCTAAGACAGGGGCGGAGAGATACGCAGTATTTT
CASSLRQGRRDTQYF
>TRBJ1-2|TRBV11-2|.|.
TGTGCCAGCAGCCGGGACTCGTACTTCTATGGCTACACCTTC
CASSRDSYFYGYTF